This T cell receptor beta chain originates from a study of CD8 T cells in Susac syndrome. About the research overall: At the time of blood draw, patients with Susac syndrome were therapy-naive, receiving corticosteroids, or receiving intravenous immunoglobulin alone.

The recently defined diagnostic criteria for definite or probable disease were met by the Susac syndrome patients. V lost 8 bases and J 3 bases, leaving 20 bases between the germline ends. Germline loops: CDR1 SEHNR, CDR2 FQNEAQ (reference sequence). The CDR3 has 15 residues. With random hexamers, 0.5 to 1 ug RNA was reverse transcribed. The immunoSEQ assay covered 54 Vbeta and 13 Jbeta segments for CDR3. Each CDR3 protein is one row after TCRdb ran MiXCR on the immunoSEQ multiplex PCR reads. The repertoire holds just over 150,000 distinct CDR3 sequences, with around 95% as singletons. This chain links TRBV7-9 with TRBJ2-7, with a weak D call TRBD2 (6 bases). The receptor was derived from a human donor with Susac syndrome. Material for sequencing was CD4+ T cells from PBMCs. The CDR3 DNA sequence: TGTGCCAGCGGCGGACTGGGAGGCTCCAACTACGAGCAGTACTTC. Amino acids: CASGGLGGSNYEQYF.